The 3 T cell receptor beta chains given below trace back to one sample, sequenced in a study of prognosis after radiotherapy for stage I lung cancer. Genomic DNA was subjected to two-round multiplex PCR for amplification of TCR beta CDR3. First-round PCR used primers specific to each TRBV and TRBJ gene. TCRdb reanalysed the multiplex PCR reads using MiXCR and keeps one entry per CDR3 protein. The table shows roughly 13,000 distinct CDR3 sequences, with roughly 38% occurring only once. Source: PBMCs, taken before or after stereotactic body radiation therapy (not recorded which). The receptors originated from a donor over 45 with non-small cell lung cancer.

This clonotype was counted many times. V is TRBV7-3 and J is TRBJ2-1; weak D call: TRBD2 (5 bases). The V and J ends lost 4 bases and 9 bases respectively, with 10 bases between them. The CDR3 consists of 12 residues. In germline, CDR1 is SGHTA, CDR2 FQGTGA. The CDR3 bases are TGTGCCAGCAGCTCTGACCGGGGTGAGCAGTTCTTC. It specifies CASSSDRGEQFF.

This clonotype is a singleton in its sample. The V call is TRBV6-2 or TRBV6-3, the J call TRBJ2-3, with 8 bases lining up with TRBD2. J was trimmed by 4 bases and V by 6 bases; bases with no gene match: 9. This CDR3 has 15 amino acids. The germline V gene has CDR1 MNHEY and CDR2 SVGEGT. The CDR3 here is CASSCPGGIADTQYF. The CDR3 nucleotides are TGTGCCAGCAGCTGCCCGGGAGGGATCGCAGATACGCAGTATTTT.

This clonotype was counted at least ten times. The chain employs TRBV12-3 or TRBV12-4 and TRBJ1-5; TRBD1 matches 8 bases. Trimming cost V 4 bases and J 7 bases; bases outside gene matches: 6. The CDR3 totals 14 residues. The CDR3 bases are TGTGCCAGCAGTTCCGGGACAGGTCGCCAGCCCCAGCATTTT. Translation gives CASSSGTGRQPQHF.